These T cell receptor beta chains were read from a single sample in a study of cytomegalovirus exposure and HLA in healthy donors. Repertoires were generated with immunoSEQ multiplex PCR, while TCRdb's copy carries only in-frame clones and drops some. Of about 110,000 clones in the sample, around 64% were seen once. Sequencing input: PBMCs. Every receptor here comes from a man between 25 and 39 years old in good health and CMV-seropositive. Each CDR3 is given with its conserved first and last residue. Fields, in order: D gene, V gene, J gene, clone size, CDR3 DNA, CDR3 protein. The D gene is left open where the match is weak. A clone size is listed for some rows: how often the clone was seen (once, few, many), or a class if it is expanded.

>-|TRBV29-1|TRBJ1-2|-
TGCAGCGTAGGGGGACCCTTGGCCGGCTACACCTTC
CSVGGPLAGYTF
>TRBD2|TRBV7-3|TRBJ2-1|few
TGTGCCAGCAGCCGCACGGGGGGGAATGAGCAGTTCTTC
CASSRTGGNEQFF
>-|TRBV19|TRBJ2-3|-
TGTGCCAGTAGTCAGAGCACAGATACGCAGTATTTT
CASSQSTDTQYF
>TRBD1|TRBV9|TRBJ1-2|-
TGTGCCAGCAGCGGACAAGGGGGACAGGGGGAAGCCTATGGCTACACCTTC
CASSGQGGQGEAYGYTF
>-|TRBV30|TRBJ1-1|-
TGTGCCTCCTTCGGGGGGGGCAGCTCTAGTGAAGCTTTCTTT
CASFGGGSSSEAFF
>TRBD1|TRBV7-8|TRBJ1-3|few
TGTGCCAGCAGCTCCACGGAGCTGGGACAGCTGGTGGGAGGCACCATATATTTT
CASSSTELGQLVGGTIYF
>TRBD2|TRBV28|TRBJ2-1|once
TGTGCCAGCAGTTTGGGACTAGCCAAGAGCAATGAGCAGTTCTTC
CASSLGLAKSNEQFF
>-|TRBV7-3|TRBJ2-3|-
TGTGCCAGCAGCTTAGCGGGGGCCACAGATACGCAGTATTTT
CASSLAGATDTQYF
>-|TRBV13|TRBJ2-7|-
TGTGCCAGCAGCTTAGGGGGGACTTTTTACGAGCAGTACTTC
CASSLGGTFYEQYF
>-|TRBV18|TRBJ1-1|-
TGTGCCAGCTCACCCAGGGGAGACACTGAAGCTTTCTTT
CASSPRGDTEAFF
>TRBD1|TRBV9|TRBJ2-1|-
TGTGCCAGCAGCGTAGCCGGGGGTCAGGGGGCTAGCAGTGAGCAGTTCTTC
CASSVAGGQGASSEQFF
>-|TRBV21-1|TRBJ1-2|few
TGTGCCAGCAGCAAAGCGCTATGGGGGCGCGGCTATGGCTACACCTTC
CASSKALWGRGYGYTF
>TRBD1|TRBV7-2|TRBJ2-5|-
TGTGCCAGCAGCCCGGGACAGTTGGATTCGGAGACCCAGTACTTC
CASSPGQLDSETQYF
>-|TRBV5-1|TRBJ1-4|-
TGCGCCAGCAGCTTGGAAGGGACTACCTCTACAACTAATGAAAAACTGTTTTTT
CASSLEGTTSTTNEKLFF
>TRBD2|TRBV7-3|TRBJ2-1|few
TGTGCCAGCAGCTTAACGGCTAGCGGGAGGAGACAGTGGCAGTTCTTC
CASSLTASGRRQWQFF
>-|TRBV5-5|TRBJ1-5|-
TGTGCCAGCAGCTTAATGCCCGGGACAAAGCTCCCCCAGCATTTT
CASSLMPGTKLPQHF
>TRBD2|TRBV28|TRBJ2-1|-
TGTGCCAGCAGTTTACAACCATCGGTTAGCGGGCCCTACAATGAGCAGTTCTTC
CASSLQPSVSGPYNEQFF
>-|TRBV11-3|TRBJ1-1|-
TGTGCCAGCAGCTTAGATGGGGGAGGAACTGAAGCTTTCTTT
CASSLDGGGTEAFF
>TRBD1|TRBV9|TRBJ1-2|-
TGTGCCAGCAGCCCGGGACAGGGGAACTATGGCTACACCTTC
CASSPGQGNYGYTF
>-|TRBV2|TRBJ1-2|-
TGTGCCAGCAGTGAAACCTCCGGGTTCTATGGCTACACCTTC
CASSETSGFYGYTF
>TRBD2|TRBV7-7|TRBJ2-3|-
TGTGCTAGCAGCGAACGACTAGCGGAACTCACAGATACGCAGTATTTT
CASSERLAELTDTQYF
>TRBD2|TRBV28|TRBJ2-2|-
TGTGCCAGCAGTTTACCGGGGACAGCGGGGGGCGGGGAGCTGTTTTTT
CASSLPGTAGGGELFF
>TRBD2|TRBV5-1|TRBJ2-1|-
TGCGCCAGCAGCTGGACTAGCGGGGGGGTAGTGGTCTACAATGAGCAGTTCTTC
CASSWTSGGVVVYNEQFF
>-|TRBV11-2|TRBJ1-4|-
TGTGCCAGCAGGGGATGGACAGAGGACCCTAATGAAAAACTGTTTTTT
CASRGWTEDPNEKLFF
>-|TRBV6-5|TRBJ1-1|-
TGTGCCAGCACCTGGGGATCAGGGATTGCGGCTGAAGCTTTCTTT
CASTWGSGIAAEAFF
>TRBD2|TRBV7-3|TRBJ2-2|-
TGTGCCAGCAGCTTAAATCTAGCGGGGGACACCGGGGAGCTGTTTTTT
CASSLNLAGDTGELFF
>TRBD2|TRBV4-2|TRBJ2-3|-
TGTGCCAGCAGCCAAGAGGCTAGCGGGGGGTCAGATACGCAGTATTTT
CASSQEASGGSDTQYF
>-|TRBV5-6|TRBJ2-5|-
TGTGCCAGCAGCTGGGACTTCCAAGAGACCCAGTACTTC
CASSWDFQETQYF
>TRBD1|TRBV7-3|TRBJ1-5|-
TGTGCCAGCAGCTTAACCGGGACAGGGGGTCAGCCCCAGCATTTT
CASSLTGTGGQPQHF
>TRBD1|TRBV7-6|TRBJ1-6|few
TGTGCCAGCAGCAAAAACGTGGCCCGACAGGGCTCGAATTCACCCCTCCACTTT
CASSKNVARQGSNSPLHF
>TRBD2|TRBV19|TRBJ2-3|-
TGTGCCAGTAGTATAGATAAGGCTAGCGGGAGTTGGACAGATACGCAGTATTTT
CASSIDKASGSWTDTQYF
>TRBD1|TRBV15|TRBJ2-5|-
TGTGCCACCAGCAGAGGGCAGGGGGCGGGCGAGACCCAGTACTTC
CATSRGQGAGETQYF
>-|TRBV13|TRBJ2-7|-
TGTGCCAGCAGCTCACCTTATAGCTCCTACGAGCAGTACTTC
CASSSPYSSYEQYF
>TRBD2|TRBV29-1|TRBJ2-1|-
TGCAGCGTTCCCCGGGGGGAGGATTACAATGAGCAGTTCTTC
CSVPRGEDYNEQFF
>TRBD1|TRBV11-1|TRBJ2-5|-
TGTGCCAGCAGCTTAGCTGAGACAGGGGAAGAGACCCAGTACTTC
CASSLAETGEETQYF
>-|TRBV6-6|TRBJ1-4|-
TGTGCCAGCAGCCGCGTTCAGGGGGAAAAACTGTTTTTT
CASSRVQGEKLFF
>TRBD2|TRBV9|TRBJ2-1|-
TGTGCCAGCAGCAGTCCTACTAGCGTAAATGAGCAGTTCTTC
CASSSPTSVNEQFF
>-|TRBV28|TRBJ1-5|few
TGTGCCAGCAGTTTCTGGACTCGGGGGGACAATCAGCCCCAGCATTTT
CASSFWTRGDNQPQHF
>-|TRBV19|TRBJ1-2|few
TGTGCCAGTAGTCCCTTAGCTAACTATGGCTACACCTTC
CASSPLANYGYTF
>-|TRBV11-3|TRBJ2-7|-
TGTGCCAGCAGCTTATCCCCGCTCTATAAGCTCCAATCCTACGAGCAGTACTTC
CASSLSPLYKLQSYEQYF
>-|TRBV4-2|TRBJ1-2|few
TGTGCCAGCAGCCAAGATTTGGGAAGAGGGTACTCTAACTATGGCTACACCTTC
CASSQDLGRGYSNYGYTF
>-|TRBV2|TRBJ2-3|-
TGTGCCAGCAGTCCGACTAGGGACTCGCTTACCACAGATACGCAGTATTTT
CASSPTRDSLTTDTQYF
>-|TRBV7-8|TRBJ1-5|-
TGTGCCAGCAGTCTGGACAAGGGCAATCAGCCCCAGCATTTT
CASSLDKGNQPQHF
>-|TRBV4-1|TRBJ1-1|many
TGCGCCAGCAGCGGCCCTCTGAGGGCCACTGAAGCTTTCTTT
CASSGPLRATEAFF
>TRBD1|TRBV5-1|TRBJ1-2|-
TGCGCCAGCAGCTTAGTTACAGGGGAGCGTGGCTACACCTTC
CASSLVTGERGYTF
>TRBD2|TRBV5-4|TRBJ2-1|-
TGTGCCAGCAGCTCAGGGACTAGCGGGGGGAATGAGCAGTTCTTC
CASSSGTSGGNEQFF
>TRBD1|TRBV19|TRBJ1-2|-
TGTGCCAGTAGTACGGCGACAGGGGTCTATGGCTACACCTTC
CASSTATGVYGYTF
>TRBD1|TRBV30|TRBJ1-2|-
TGTGCCTGGAGTTTCCGACAGGGGATAAGGAGAAACTATGGCTACACCTTC
CAWSFRQGIRRNYGYTF
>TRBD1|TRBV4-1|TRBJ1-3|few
TGCGCCAGCAGCCACGGGACAGGGGGCTCTGGAGGAAACACCATATATTTT
CASSHGTGGSGGNTIYF
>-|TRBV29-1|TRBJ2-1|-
TGCAGCGTTGGCCTGGCTAGCGGGCAGGGGGGTGAGCAGTTCTTC
CSVGLASGQGGEQFF
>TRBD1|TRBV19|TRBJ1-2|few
TGTGCCAGTAGCCAATACGAACAGGGGGATCTCTTCGGCTACACCTTC
CASSQYEQGDLFGYTF
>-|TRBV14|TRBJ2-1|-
TGTGCCAGCAGCCAAGAGCTGGGGAGCAATGAGCAGTTCTTC
CASSQELGSNEQFF
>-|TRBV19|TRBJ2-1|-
TGTGCCAGTAGTAACCAGGGCAGGTGGGGTGAGCAGTTCTTC
CASSNQGRWGEQFF
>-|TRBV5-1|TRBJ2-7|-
TGCGCCAGCAGGGGCACCTCCTACGAGCAGTACTTC
CASRGTSYEQYF
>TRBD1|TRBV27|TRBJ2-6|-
TGTGCCAGCAGGGGACAGGGTTTCGCTGGGGCCAACGTCCTGACTTTC
CASRGQGFAGANVLTF
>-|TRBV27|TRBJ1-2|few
TGTGCCAGCACCCTTGATTACCGAGCTAACTATGGCTACACCTTC
CASTLDYRANYGYTF
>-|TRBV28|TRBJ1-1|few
TGTGCCAGCAGCCCCCATTGGAACACTGAAGCTTTCTTT
CASSPHWNTEAFF
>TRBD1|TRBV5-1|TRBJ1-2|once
TGCGCCAGCAGCTTACCGGGACAGGGGTATGGCTACACCTTC
CASSLPGQGYGYTF
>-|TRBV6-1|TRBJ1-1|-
TGTGCCAGCAGTTCGTTACAGGATGAAGCTTTCTTT
CASSSLQDEAFF
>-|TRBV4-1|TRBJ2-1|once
TGCGCCAGCAGCCAAGTGAGCGGTCTCGACAATGAGCAGTTCTTC
CASSQVSGLDNEQFF